The 21 T cell receptor beta chains given below trace back to one sample, sequenced in a study of cytomegalovirus exposure and HLA in healthy donors. Vbeta (60) and Jbeta (13) primers were used in the PCR. Here immunoSEQ multiplex PCR was the method, and the copy in TCRdb shows in-frame clones only, minus some. The sample consists of 91,000 or so clones, over 75% of them appearing once. Sequenced input: PBMCs. The receptors shown here come from a man aged 25 to 40 in good health and CMV-seropositive.

The chain employs TRBV5-6 and TRBJ2-4; 9 bases fit TRBD1. This CDR3 spans 13 amino acids. Germline trimming cut 3 bases from V and 8 bases from J; bases unmatched to any gene: 3. CDR1 and CDR2 (germline): SGHDT, YYEEEE. The CDR3 sequence: CASSSQGADIQYF. The CDR3 coding sequence is TGTGCCAGCAGCTCACAGGGGGCAGACATTCAGTACTTC.

The chain has TRBV5-1 and TRBJ2-5, with 7 positions matching TRBD1. The CDR3 has 14 amino acids. Per germline, CDR1 SGHRS and CDR2 YFSETQ. V was clipped by 1 base and J by 6 bases; unmatched bases: 6. The CDR3 nucleotides read TGCGCCAGCAGCTTGCGACAGGGCCGAAAGACCCAGTACTTC. Translated: CASSLRQGRKTQYF.

The CDR3 nucleotides are TGTGCCAGCAGCGTAGTGACAGGGGGCGTTGGAAACACCATATATTTT. Translation: CASSVVTGGVGNTIYF. The chain links TRBV9 to TRBJ1-3; TRBD1 matches at 10 bases. The V gene end was trimmed by 0 bases and the J gene end by 3 bases; junction bases not matched to a gene: 3. CDR1 SGDLS and CDR2 YYNGEE come from the germline V gene. The CDR3 has 16 amino acids.

This rearrangement joins TRBV4-2 to TRBJ1-1, with D possibly matching TRBD1 (5 bases). V was cut by 0 bases and J by 0 bases, with 17 bases left in between. The CDR3 contains 18 residues. Per the germline V gene, CDR1 is LGHNA and CDR2 is YNFKEQ. CDR3 sequence (DNA): TGTGCCAGCAGCCAAGATCAGTGGGCAGGGCTAATGAACACTGAAGCTTTCTTT. It is translated as CASSQDQWAGLMNTEAFF.

The chain links TRBV28 to TRBJ1-1, with D possibly matching TRBD1 (6 bases). Trimming took 7 bases from V and 10 from J, leaving 22 bases between them. Germline V gene data show CDR1 as MDHEN and CDR2 as SYDVKM. The CDR3 is 14 residues long. The CDR3 DNA reads TGTGCCAGCATAACGATGGGGGCGCAGGGTGCAGCTTTCTTT. Its protein product is CASITMGAQGAAFF.

J is TRBJ2-1 and V is TRBV28, with D perhaps matching TRBD2 (6 bases). CDR3 length equals 13 residues. Trimming removed 2 bases at V and 8 bases at J, with 10 bases between. CDR1 MDHEN and CDR2 SYDVKM come from the germline V gene. CDR3 sequence: CASSLRGGDEQFF. The CDR3 nucleotides are TGTGCCAGCAGTTTAAGAGGAGGGGATGAGCAGTTCTTC. The entire variable domain, with the rest obtained from reference TRBV28 and TRBJ2-1, is as follows: DVKVTQSSRYLVKRTGEKVFLECVQDMDHENMFWYRQDPGLGLRLIYFSYDVKMKEKGDIPEGYSVSREKKERFSLILESASTNQTSMYLCASSLRGGDEQFFGPGTRLTVL.

The sample holds a few counts of this clone. The rearrangement uses TRBV6-4 and TRBJ2-3; D might be TRBD1 (6 bases). Deletions cut 2 bases from V and 2 bases from J, with 8 bases between. Germline CDR1 reads MRHNA; CDR2 reads SNTAGT. The CDR3 loop spans 14 amino acids. The CDR3 loop reads CASSDGQHTDTQYF. The CDR3 bases are TGTGCCAGCAGTGACGGACAGCACACAGATACGCAGTATTTT.

The chain combines TRBV9 with TRBJ1-1; D unresolved. Germline V gene lookup returns CDR1 SGDLS and CDR2 YYNGEE. CDR3 size: 12 residues. V lost 4 bases and J 7 bases, leaving 11 bases between the germline ends. The CDR3 sequence: CASSPPGNEAFF. The CDR3 region has the DNA TGTGCCAGCAGCCCTCCCGGGAATGAAGCTTTCTTT.

The chain is built from TRBV2 and TRBJ2-5; possibly TRBD2 for D (5 bases). Germline CDR1 and CDR2: SNHLY and FYNNEI. This CDR3 region has 15 residues. The ends were cut back, 1 base at V and 1 base at J, with 10 bases in the middle. CDR3 residues: CASSEGRLSQETQYF. The CDR3 DNA sequence: TGTGCCAGCAGTGAAGGGCGACTAAGCCAAGAGACCCAGTACTTC.

V and J are TRBV9 and TRBJ2-7; D unresolved. This CDR3 region has 12 residues. Germline loops: CDR1 SGDLS, CDR2 YYNGEE. V was clipped by 3 bases and J by 7 bases, with 11 bases between them. Here the CDR3 DNA reads TGTGCCAGCAGCGACATCTGGAAGGAGCAGTACGTC. It yields the protein CASSDIWKEQYV.

The table lists this clone with a few counts. J is TRBJ1-2 and V is TRBV5-8; a possible D gene is TRBD1 (6 bases). CDR1 and CDR2 (germline): SGHTS, YDEGEE. CDR3 length: 14 amino acids. Deletions cut 1 base from V and 3 bases from J, with 10 bases between. The CDR3 sequence: CASSLRGADYGYTF. In DNA, the CDR3 is TGTGCCAGCAGCTTGCGGGGGGCGGACTATGGCTACACCTTC.

The rearrangement links TRBV29-1 to TRBJ1-4; 10 bases agree with TRBD1. Germline CDR1 is SQVTM and CDR2 is ANQGSEA. Trimming took 4 bases from V and 8 from J; bases not matched to a gene: 4. The CDR3 loop spans 13 amino acids. This CDR3 is CSVARDRGEKLFF. For the CDR3, the DNA is TGCAGCGTTGCTAGGGACAGGGGCGAAAAACTGTTTTTT.

The chain couples TRBV6-4 to TRBJ1-5; 8 bases align to TRBD1. Germline V lookup: CDR1 MRHNA, CDR2 SNTAGT. V dropped 0 bases and J dropped 2; count of bases not matched to a gene: 6. The CDR3 contains 17 residues. CDR3 protein: CASSDSATGACNQPQHF. As DNA, the CDR3 is TGTGCCAGCAGTGACTCAGCGACAGGGGCCTGCAATCAGCCCCAGCATTTT.

V is TRBV7-2 and J is TRBJ2-5; D not certain. Germline loops: CDR1 SGHTA, CDR2 FQGNSA. CDR3 length: 12 residues. V lost 4 bases and J 4 bases, leaving 7 bases between the germline ends. Written as DNA, the CDR3 is TGTGCCAGCAGCTCTAGAGGAGAGACCCAGTACTTC. Amino acids: CASSSRGETQYF. Combining the CDR3 with reference TRBV7-2 and TRBJ2-5 gives the whole variable domain GAGVSQSPSNKVTEKGKDVELRCDPISGHTALYWYRQSLGQGLEFLIYFQGNSAPDKSGLPSDRFSAERTGGSVSTLTIQRTQQEDSAVYLCASSSRGETQYFGPGTRLLVL.

V is TRBV12-5 and J is TRBJ2-1, with D perhaps TRBD2 (6 bases). CDR1 and CDR2 from the germline V gene are LGHNT and FRNRAP. This CDR3 has 13 amino acids. V lost 7 bases and J 8 bases, leaving 15 bases between the germline ends. DNA for the CDR3: TGTGCTAGTGCCGGGGACCGGGAGTATGAGCAGTTCTTC. Amino acids: CASAGDREYEQFF.

Only a few counts were recorded for this clone. J is TRBJ2-1 and V is TRBV2; a weak D match, TRBD2 (7 bases). The CDR3 covers 14 residues. Per germline, CDR1 SNHLY and CDR2 FYNNEI. V was cut by 8 bases and J by 7 bases, with 18 bases left in between. The DNA of the CDR3 is TGTGCCAGCCAACAGGGAGGGGGACGGAATGAGCAGTTCTTC. Translating gives CASQQGGGRNEQFF. Filled out from reference TRBV2 and TRBJ2-1, the complete variable domain reads EPEVTQTPSHQVTQMGQEVILRCVPISNHLYFYWYRQILGQKVEFLVSFYNNEISEKSEIFDDQFSVERPDGSNFTLKIRSTKLEDSAMYFCASQQGGGRNEQFFGPGTRLTVL.

This clone turned up a few times. This sequence joins TRBV4-1 and TRBJ1-5; D gene ambiguous. V was pared by 8 bases and J by 2 bases, with 16 bases between. From germline, CDR1 is MGHRA and CDR2 YSYEKL. This CDR3 has 15 amino acids. The CDR3 loop reads CASRAIGEGNQPQHF. Here the CDR3 DNA reads TGCGCCAGCCGGGCTATTGGGGAGGGCAATCAGCCCCAGCATTTT.

The rearrangement joins TRBV7-2 to TRBJ2-1, with 10 bases aligning to TRBD1. J lost 8 bases, V lost 5 bases, and 6 bases had no gene match. The CDR3 covers 14 residues. In germline, CDR1 is SGHTA, CDR2 FQGNSA. The CDR3 protein is CASSTRTGGDEQFF. The CDR3 DNA reads as TGTGCCAGCAGCACCCGGACAGGGGGGGATGAGCAGTTCTTC.

The V call is TRBV29-1, the J call TRBJ1-2; no reliable D call. Germline loops: CDR1 SQVTM, CDR2 ANQGSEA. The V gene lost 2 bases and the J gene lost 6 bases, with 13 bases spanning the gap. This CDR3 comprises 13 residues. The CDR3: CSVERFGQDGYTF. CDR3 DNA sequence: TGCAGCGTTGAAAGGTTCGGCCAGGATGGCTACACCTTC. The entire variable domain, with the rest obtained from reference TRBV29-1 and TRBJ1-2, is as follows: SAVISQKPSRDICQRGTSLTIQCQVDSQVTMMFWYRQQPGQSLTLIATANQGSEATYESGFVIDKFPISRPNLTFSTLTVSNMSPEDSSIYLCSVERFGQDGYTFGSGTRLTVV.

The chain has TRBV19 and TRBJ2-3; D remains unclear. Germline values: CDR1 LNHDA, CDR2 SQIVND (reference sequence). The CDR3 is made up of 12 amino acids. V was shortened by 4 bases and J by 3 bases, with 5 bases between the two germline ends. The DNA of the CDR3 is TGTGCCAGTAGTACCTTAACAGATACGCAGTATTTT. This sequence encodes CASSTLTDTQYF.

This sequence joins TRBV5-6 and TRBJ1-2, with TRBD1 identical over 9 bases. The junction had 6 bases not matched to a gene; V was cut back by 4 bases and J by 8 bases. The CDR3 contains 13 residues. The germline V gene encodes CDR1 SGHDT and CDR2 YYEEEE. CDR3 nucleotides: TGTGCCAGCAGCGCGGGGACAGGGAAGGGCTACACCTTC. Its protein product is CASSAGTGKGYTF.